These 9 T cell receptor beta chains were sequenced from one sample in a study of CD8 T cells in ankylosing spondylitis. One entry per CDR3 protein results from TCRdb running MiXCR on the 5' RACE reads. The table lists a few hundred thousand distinct CDR3 sequences, around 21% of them singletons, with 3.5% in the top ten. The sequencing sample was made of blood, either unsorted or a sorted T cell fraction (not recorded which). These receptors were taken from a female donor with ankylosing spondylitis or in good health (not recorded which).

The V call is TRBV3-1, the J call TRBJ2-7; D call uncertain. The CDR3 consists of 13 residues. Trimming shortened V by 4 bases and J by 2 bases, and 9 bases separated the two germline ends. Germline lookup yields CDR1 LGHDT and CDR2 YNNKEL (reference sequence). For the CDR3, the DNA is TGTGCCAGCAGCCTGCACACCGCCTACGAGCAGTACTTC. Translating gives CASSLHTAYEQYF.

This sequence joins TRBV29-1 and TRBJ2-7; D is tentatively TRBD1 or TRBD2 (5 bases each). This CDR3 contains 14 residues. V shed 4 bases and J shed 0 bases, with 13 bases lying between them. The germline V gene has CDR1 SQVTM and CDR2 ANQGSEA. The CDR3 bases are TGCAGCGTTGCGGGGCAAAGGAGCTCCTACGAGCAGTACTTC. It codes for CSVAGQRSSYEQYF.

The chain joins TRBV4-3 to TRBJ2-2; no firm D call. CDR1 is LGHNA and CDR2 is YSLEER in the germline V gene. This CDR3 spans 12 amino acids. Trimming shortened V by 1 base and J by 8 bases, and 5 bases separated the two germline ends. Here the CDR3 DNA reads TGCGCCAGCAGCCAAGCCCGGGGGGAGCTGTTTTTT. Amino acid sequence: CASSQARGELFF.

This clonotype occurred a few times. The chain links TRBV10-3 to TRBJ2-2, with D unclear. This CDR3 has 15 residues. The V end was cut by 2 bases, the J end by 4 bases, with 11 bases between. CDR1 and CDR2 from the germline V gene are ENHRY and SYGVKD. The CDR3 DNA sequence: TGTGCCATCAGTGAGACTCCCCCCAGCACCGGGGAGCTGTTTTTT. The encoded protein is CAISETPPSTGELFF.

J is TRBJ2-5 and V is TRBV6-2 or TRBV6-3, with D possibly matching TRBD2 (6 bases). Germline-derived CDR1 and CDR2 are MNHEY and SVGEGT. Trimming removed 7 bases from V and 5 bases from J, with 23 bases in between. The CDR3 spans 16 residues. The CDR3 region has the DNA TGTGCCAGCACACGCCCCGGGAGCGGGTTCTGGGAGACCCAGTACTTC. Its protein is CASTRPGSGFWETQYF.

This clonotype was seen a handful of times. The chain uses TRBV29-1 and TRBJ1-4; TRBD1 aligns across 12 bases. Germline CDR1 reads SQVTM; CDR2 reads ANQGSEA. This CDR3 is 12 amino acids long. V trimming: 6 bases; J trimming: 8 bases; junction bases outside the gene matches: 1. Here the CDR3 DNA reads TGCAGCGTGGGACAGGGGGCGGAAAAACTGTTTTTT. It encodes CSVGQGAEKLFF.

In this sample, this clonotype turned up a few times. The V call is TRBV6-5, the J call TRBJ1-1, with D possibly matching TRBD1 (5 bases). Germline CDR1 and CDR2: MNHEY and SVGAGI. V gave up 0 bases and J gave up 2 bases, with 10 bases separating them. The CDR3 contains 15 residues. CDR3 coding DNA: TGTGCCAGCAGTTACTCCTACAGGTTAAACACTGAAGCTTTCTTT. Its translation: CASSYSYRLNTEAFF.

This clonotype was found many times. J is TRBJ1-1 and V is TRBV7-9, with a possible D match to TRBD1 (5 bases). The germline V gene encodes CDR1 SEHNR and CDR2 FQNEAQ (reference sequence). The CDR3 is 14 amino acids. V was pared by 1 base and J by 6 bases, with 12 bases between. In nucleotides, the CDR3 is TGTGCCAGCAGCTTAGTAAGGATAGGGGCTGAAGCTTTCTTT. Amino acids: CASSLVRIGAEAFF.

This clonotype occurred many times. J is TRBJ2-1 and V is TRBV7-8, with 9 bases identical to TRBD2. The J segment lost 0 bases and the V segment lost 3 bases, leaving 3 bases of the junction unmatched. Looked up from germline, CDR1 is SGHVS and CDR2 is FQNEAQ. CDR3 length: 16 amino acids. The chain's CDR3 is CASSFRLAASYNEQFF. The DNA for the CDR3 is TGTGCCAGCAGCTTCCGACTAGCGGCCTCCTACAATGAGCAGTTCTTC.